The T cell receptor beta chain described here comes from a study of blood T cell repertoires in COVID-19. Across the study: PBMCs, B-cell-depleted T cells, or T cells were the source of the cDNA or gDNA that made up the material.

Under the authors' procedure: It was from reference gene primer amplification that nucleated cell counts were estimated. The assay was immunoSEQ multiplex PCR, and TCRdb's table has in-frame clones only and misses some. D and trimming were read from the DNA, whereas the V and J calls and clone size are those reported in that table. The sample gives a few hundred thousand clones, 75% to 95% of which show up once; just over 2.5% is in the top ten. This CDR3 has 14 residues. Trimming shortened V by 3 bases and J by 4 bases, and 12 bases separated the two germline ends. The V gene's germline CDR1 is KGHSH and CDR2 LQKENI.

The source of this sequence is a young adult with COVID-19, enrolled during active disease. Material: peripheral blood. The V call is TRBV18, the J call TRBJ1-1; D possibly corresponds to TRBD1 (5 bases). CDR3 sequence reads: CASSPQGGRTEAFF. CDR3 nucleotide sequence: TGTGCCAGCTCACCTCAGGGTGGGCGCACTGAAGCTTTCTTT.